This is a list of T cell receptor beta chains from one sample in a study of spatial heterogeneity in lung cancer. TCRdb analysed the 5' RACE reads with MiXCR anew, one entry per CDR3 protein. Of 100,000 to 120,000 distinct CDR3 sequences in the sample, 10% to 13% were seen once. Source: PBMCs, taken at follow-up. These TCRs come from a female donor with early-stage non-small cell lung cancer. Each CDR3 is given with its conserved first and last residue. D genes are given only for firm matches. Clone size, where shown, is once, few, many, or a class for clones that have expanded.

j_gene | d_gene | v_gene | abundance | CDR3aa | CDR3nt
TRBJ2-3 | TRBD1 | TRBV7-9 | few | CASSFYYGQGAADTQYF | TGTGCCAGCAGCTTCTACTACGGACAGGGTGCCGCAGATACGCAGTATTTT
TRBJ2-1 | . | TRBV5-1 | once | CASSLAARGYNEQFF | TGCGCCAGCAGCTTGGCTGCTAGGGGTTACAATGAGCAGTTCTTC
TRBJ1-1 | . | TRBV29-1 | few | CSVEGGTMNTEAFF | TGCAGCGTTGAAGGGGGGACGATGAACACTGAAGCTTTCTTT
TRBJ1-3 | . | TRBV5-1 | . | CASSTTQGARGNTIYF | TGCGCCAGCAGCACTACACAGGGAGCTCGTGGAAACACCATATATTTT
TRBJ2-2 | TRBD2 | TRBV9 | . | CASSVLPGLRTGELFF | TGTGCCAGCAGCGTACTTCCGGGACTAAGGACCGGGGAGCTGTTTTTT
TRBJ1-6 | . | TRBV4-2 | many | CASSQRNPSPLHF | TGTGCCAGCAGTCAGAGGAACCCTTCACCCCTCCACTTT
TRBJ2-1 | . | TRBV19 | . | CASSIVGGISYNEQFF | TGTGCCAGTAGTATAGTGGGCGGGATCTCCTACAATGAGCAGTTCTTC
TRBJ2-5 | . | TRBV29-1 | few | CSVGPAQETQYF | TGCAGCGTTGGGCCTGCCCAAGAGACCCAGTACTTC
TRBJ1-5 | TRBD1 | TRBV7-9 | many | CASSLGGQQPQHF | TGTGCCAGCAGCTTAGGGGGACAGCAGCCCCAGCATTTT
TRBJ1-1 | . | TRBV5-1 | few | CASSLSGPLNTEAFF | TGCGCCAGCAGCTTGTCTGGACCCCTGAACACTGAAGCTTTCTTT
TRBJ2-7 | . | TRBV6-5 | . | CASRTGLTYEQYF | TGTGCCAGCAGGACGGGACTTACGTACGAGCAGTACTTC
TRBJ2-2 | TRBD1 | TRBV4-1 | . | CASSPQGAGTGELIF | TGCGCCAGCAGCCCGCAGGGGGCGGGCACCGGGGAGCTGATTTTT
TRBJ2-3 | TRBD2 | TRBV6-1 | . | CASRGLAGSTDTQYF | TGTGCCAGCAGGGGACTAGCGGGTAGCACAGATACGCAGTATTTT
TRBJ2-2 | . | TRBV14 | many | CASSLRGRLGELFF | TGTGCCAGCAGCCTTCGGGGAAGGTTGGGGGAGCTGTTTTTT
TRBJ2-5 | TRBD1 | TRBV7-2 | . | CASSLGTARLETQYF | TGTGCCAGCAGCTTGGGGACAGCGAGACTAGAGACCCAGTACTTC
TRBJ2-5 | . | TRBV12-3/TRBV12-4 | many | CASSFKGTDAQYF | TGTGCCAGCAGTTTTAAGGGTACAGACGCCCAGTACTTC
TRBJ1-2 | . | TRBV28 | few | CASSFRDGYTF | TGTGCCAGCAGTTTTAGGGATGGCTACACCTTC
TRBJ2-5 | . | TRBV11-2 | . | CASSSPNQETQYF | TGTGCCAGCAGCTCCCCGAACCAAGAGACCCAGTACTTC
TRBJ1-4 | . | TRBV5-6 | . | CASSPQGNALFF | TGTGCCAGCAGCCCACAGGGTAATGCCCTGTTTTTT
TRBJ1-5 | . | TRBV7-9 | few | CASSLTGQPQHF | TGTGCCAGCAGCTTAACAGGACAGCCCCAGCATTTT
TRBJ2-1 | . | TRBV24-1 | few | CATTGTTNNEQFF | TGTGCCACCACCGGGACCACAAACAATGAGCAGTTCTTC
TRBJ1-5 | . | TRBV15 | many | CATSRDKGVRGNQPQHF | TGTGCCACCAGCAGAGATAAGGGGGTGAGAGGCAATCAGCCCCAGCATTTT
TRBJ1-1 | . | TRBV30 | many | CAWSSGYGDLEAFF | TGTGCCTGGAGTAGTGGATATGGGGATCTTGAAGCTTTCTTT
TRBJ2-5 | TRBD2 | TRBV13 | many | CASSLSQLAGGVFSETQETQYF | TGTGCCAGCAGCTTATCTCAGCTAGCGGGAGGGGTCTTCAGTGAGACCCAAGAGACCCAGTACTTC
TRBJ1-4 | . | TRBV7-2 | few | CASSDLDATNEKLFF | TGTGCCAGCAGCGATCTAGACGCAACTAATGAAAAACTGTTTTTT
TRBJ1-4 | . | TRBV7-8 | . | CASSLAPRDSYNEKLFF | TGTGCCAGCAGCTTAGCCCCTAGAGACAGTTATAATGAAAAACTGTTTTTT
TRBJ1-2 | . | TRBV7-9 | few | CASSLDEVDGYTF | TGTGCCAGCAGCTTAGATGAAGTGGATGGCTACACCTTC
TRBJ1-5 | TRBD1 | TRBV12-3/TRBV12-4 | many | CASSPGQPSNQPQHF | TGTGCCAGCAGTCCGGGACAGCCAAGCAATCAGCCCCAGCATTTT
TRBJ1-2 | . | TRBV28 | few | CASRIGQPNYGYTF | TGTGCCAGCAGAATCGGACAGCCTAACTATGGCTACACCTTC
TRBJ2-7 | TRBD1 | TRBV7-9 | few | CASSTGQLSSYEQYF | TGTGCCAGCAGCACGGGACAGCTAAGCTCCTACGAGCAGTACTTC
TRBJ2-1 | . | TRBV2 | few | CASSLSNEQFF | TGTGCCAGCAGTCTTTCAAATGAGCAGTTCTTC
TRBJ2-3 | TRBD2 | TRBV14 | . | CASSLASGIDRDTDTQYF | TGTGCCAGCAGCCTGGCTAGCGGTATCGATAGGGACACAGATACGCAGTATTTT
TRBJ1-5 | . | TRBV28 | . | CASSRTFYSNQPQHF | TGTGCCAGCAGCCGGACATTTTATAGCAATCAGCCCCAGCATTTT
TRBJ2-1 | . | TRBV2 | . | CASTGTISEVEQFF | TGTGCCAGCACAGGAACGATAAGTGAGGTTGAGCAGTTCTTC
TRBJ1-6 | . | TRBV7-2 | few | CASSRLGPLHF | TGTGCCAGCAGCCGCTTAGGACCCCTCCACTTT
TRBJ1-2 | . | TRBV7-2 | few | CASSSQGRYTF | TGTGCCAGCAGCTCCCAGGGCCGCTACACCTTC
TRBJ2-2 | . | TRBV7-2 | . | CASSLSEGSGELFF | TGTGCCAGCAGCTTAAGTGAGGGGTCCGGGGAGCTGTTTTTT
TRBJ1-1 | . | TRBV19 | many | CASSRSGVGGTEAFF | TGTGCCAGTAGTAGATCGGGGGTGGGAGGCACTGAAGCTTTCTTT
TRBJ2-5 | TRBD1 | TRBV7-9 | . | CASAGQGDMTQYF | TGTGCCAGCGCCGGACAGGGGGATATGACCCAGTACTTC
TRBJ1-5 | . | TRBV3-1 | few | CASSQGSSNQPQHF | TGTGCCAGCAGCCAAGGTTCCAGCAATCAGCCCCAGCATTTT
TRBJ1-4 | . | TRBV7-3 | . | CASSGKGSTNEKLFF | TGTGCCAGCAGCGGAAAGGGGTCAACTAATGAAAAACTGTTTTTT
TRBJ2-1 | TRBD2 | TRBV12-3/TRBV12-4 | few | CASRDYTSGPYNEQFF | TGTGCCAGCAGGGACTACACTAGCGGACCCTACAATGAGCAGTTCTTC
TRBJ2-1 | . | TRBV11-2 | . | CASSLEVGDYNEQFF | TGTGCCAGCAGCTTAGAAGTGGGAGACTACAATGAGCAGTTCTTC
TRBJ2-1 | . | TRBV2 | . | CASSANNEQFF | TGTGCCAGCAGTGCTAACAATGAGCAGTTCTTC
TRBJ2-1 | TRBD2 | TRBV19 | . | CASRTGTSGTNEQFF | TGTGCCAGTAGAACCGGGACTAGCGGGACTAATGAGCAGTTCTTC
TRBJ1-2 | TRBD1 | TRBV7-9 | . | CASSLDRVKAGYTF | TGTGCCAGCAGCTTGGACAGGGTGAAAGCTGGCTACACCTTC
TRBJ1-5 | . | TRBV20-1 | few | CSARDQGTLNQPQHF | TGCAGTGCTAGAGATCAGGGTACCTTAAATCAGCCCCAGCATTTT
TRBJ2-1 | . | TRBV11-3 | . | CASSRPVAYNEQFF | TGTGCCAGCAGCCGCCCCGTCGCCTACAATGAGCAGTTCTTC
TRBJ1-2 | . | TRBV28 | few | CASNSFPRGSDGYTF | TGTGCCAGCAATTCCTTCCCGCGGGGGAGCGATGGCTACACCTTC
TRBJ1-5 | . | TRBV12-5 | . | CASGLFLTEPSNQPQNF | TGTGCTAGTGGTTTGTTCCTTACAGAGCCCAGCAATCAGCCCCAGAATTTT
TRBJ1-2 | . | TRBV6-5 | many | CASKPSYRTVLYGYTF | TGTGCCAGCAAGCCCTCTTACCGGACAGTTTTATATGGCTACACCTTC